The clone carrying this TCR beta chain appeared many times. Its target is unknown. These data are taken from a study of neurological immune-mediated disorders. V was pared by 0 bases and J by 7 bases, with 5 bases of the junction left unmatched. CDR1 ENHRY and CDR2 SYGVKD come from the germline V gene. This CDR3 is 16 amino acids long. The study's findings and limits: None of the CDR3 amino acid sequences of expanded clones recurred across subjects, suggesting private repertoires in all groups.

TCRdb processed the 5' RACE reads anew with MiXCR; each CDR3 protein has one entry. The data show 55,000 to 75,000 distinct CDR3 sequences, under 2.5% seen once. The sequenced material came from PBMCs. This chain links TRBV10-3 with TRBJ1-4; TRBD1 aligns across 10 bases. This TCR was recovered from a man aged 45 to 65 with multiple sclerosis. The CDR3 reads CAISESVRQGAEKLFF. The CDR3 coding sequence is TGTGCCATCAGTGAGTCGGTCCGACAGGGGGCTGAAAAACTGTTTTTT.